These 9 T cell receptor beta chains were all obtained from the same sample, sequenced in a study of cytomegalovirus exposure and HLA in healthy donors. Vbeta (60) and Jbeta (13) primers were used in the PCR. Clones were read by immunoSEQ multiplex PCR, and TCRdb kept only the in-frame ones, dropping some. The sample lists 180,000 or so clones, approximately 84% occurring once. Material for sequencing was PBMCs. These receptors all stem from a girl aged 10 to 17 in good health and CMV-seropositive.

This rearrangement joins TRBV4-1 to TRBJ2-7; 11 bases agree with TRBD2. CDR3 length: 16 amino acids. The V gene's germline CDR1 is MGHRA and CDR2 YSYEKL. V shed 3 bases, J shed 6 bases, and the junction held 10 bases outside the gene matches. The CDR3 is CASSHNVAGGPSEQYF. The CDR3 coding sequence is TGCGCCAGCAGCCACAACGTAGCGGGAGGGCCTTCCGAGCAGTACTTC.

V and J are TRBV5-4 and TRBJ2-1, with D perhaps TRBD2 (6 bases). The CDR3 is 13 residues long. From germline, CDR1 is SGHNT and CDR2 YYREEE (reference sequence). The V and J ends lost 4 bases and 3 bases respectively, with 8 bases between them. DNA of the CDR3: TGTGCCAGCAGCGCCGGGAGCTACAATGAGCAGTTCTTC. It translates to CASSAGSYNEQFF. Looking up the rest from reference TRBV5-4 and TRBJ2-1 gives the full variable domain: ETGVTQSPTHLIKTRGQQVTLRCSSQSGHNTVSWYQQALGQGPQFIFQYYREEENGRGNFPPRFSGLQFPNYSSELNVNALELDDSALYLCASSAGSYNEQFFGPGTRLTVL.

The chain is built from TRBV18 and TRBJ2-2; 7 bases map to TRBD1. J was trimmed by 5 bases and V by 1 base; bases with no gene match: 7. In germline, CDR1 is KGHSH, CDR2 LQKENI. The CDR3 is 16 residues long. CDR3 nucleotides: TGTGCCAGCTCACCACTAGGGACAGCGGAGACCGGGGAGCTGTTTTTT. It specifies CASSPLGTAETGELFF.

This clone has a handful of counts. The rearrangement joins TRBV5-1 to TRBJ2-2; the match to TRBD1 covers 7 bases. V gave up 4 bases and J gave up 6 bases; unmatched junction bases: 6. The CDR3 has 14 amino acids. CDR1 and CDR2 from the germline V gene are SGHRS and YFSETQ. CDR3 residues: CASSPTTGAGELFF. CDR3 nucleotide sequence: TGCGCCAGCAGCCCAACAACAGGGGCCGGGGAGCTGTTTTTT.

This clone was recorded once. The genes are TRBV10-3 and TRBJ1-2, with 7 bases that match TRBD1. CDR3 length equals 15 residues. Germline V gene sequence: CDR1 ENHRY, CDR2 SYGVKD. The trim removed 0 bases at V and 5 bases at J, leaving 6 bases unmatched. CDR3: CAISESGGRGYGYTF. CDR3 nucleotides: TGTGCCATCAGTGAGTCAGGGGGCCGAGGATATGGCTACACCTTC.

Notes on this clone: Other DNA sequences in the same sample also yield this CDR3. CDR3 region: CASSSGTGAYEQYF. DNA for the CDR3: TGTGCCAGTAGTTCTGGGACAGGGGCCTACGAGCAGTACTTC. The chain has TRBV19 and TRBJ2-7; 10 bases are shared with TRBD1. Per the germline V gene, CDR1 is LNHDA and CDR2 is SQIVND (reference sequence). The length of the CDR3 is 14 residues. The ends lost 5 bases at V and 2 bases at J; junction bases unmatched: 3.

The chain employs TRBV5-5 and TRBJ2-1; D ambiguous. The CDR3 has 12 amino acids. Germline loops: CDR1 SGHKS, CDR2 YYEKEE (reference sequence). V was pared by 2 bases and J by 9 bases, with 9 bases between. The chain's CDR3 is CASSFIDFEQFF. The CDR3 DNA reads TGTGCCAGCAGCTTCATTGACTTTGAGCAGTTCTTC.

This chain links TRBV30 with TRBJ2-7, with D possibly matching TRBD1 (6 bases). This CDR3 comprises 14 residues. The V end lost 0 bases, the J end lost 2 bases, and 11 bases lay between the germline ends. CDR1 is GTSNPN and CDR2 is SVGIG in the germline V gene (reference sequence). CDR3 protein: CAWSVDRRTYEQYF. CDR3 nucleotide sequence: TGTGCCTGGAGTGTCGACAGGAGAACCTACGAGCAGTACTTC. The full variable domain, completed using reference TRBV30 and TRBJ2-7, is SQTIHQWPATLVQPVGSPLSLECTVEGTSNPNLYWYRQAAGRGLQLLFYSVGIGQISSEVPQNLSASRPQDRQFILSSKKLLLSDSGFYLCAWSVDRRTYEQYFGPGTRLTVT.

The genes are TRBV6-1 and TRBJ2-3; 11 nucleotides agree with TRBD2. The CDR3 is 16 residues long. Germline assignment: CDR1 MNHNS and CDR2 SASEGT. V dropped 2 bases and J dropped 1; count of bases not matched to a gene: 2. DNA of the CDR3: TGTGCCAGCAGTGAAATGGGACTAGCGGGCACAGATACGCAGTATTTT. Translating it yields CASSEMGLAGTDTQYF.